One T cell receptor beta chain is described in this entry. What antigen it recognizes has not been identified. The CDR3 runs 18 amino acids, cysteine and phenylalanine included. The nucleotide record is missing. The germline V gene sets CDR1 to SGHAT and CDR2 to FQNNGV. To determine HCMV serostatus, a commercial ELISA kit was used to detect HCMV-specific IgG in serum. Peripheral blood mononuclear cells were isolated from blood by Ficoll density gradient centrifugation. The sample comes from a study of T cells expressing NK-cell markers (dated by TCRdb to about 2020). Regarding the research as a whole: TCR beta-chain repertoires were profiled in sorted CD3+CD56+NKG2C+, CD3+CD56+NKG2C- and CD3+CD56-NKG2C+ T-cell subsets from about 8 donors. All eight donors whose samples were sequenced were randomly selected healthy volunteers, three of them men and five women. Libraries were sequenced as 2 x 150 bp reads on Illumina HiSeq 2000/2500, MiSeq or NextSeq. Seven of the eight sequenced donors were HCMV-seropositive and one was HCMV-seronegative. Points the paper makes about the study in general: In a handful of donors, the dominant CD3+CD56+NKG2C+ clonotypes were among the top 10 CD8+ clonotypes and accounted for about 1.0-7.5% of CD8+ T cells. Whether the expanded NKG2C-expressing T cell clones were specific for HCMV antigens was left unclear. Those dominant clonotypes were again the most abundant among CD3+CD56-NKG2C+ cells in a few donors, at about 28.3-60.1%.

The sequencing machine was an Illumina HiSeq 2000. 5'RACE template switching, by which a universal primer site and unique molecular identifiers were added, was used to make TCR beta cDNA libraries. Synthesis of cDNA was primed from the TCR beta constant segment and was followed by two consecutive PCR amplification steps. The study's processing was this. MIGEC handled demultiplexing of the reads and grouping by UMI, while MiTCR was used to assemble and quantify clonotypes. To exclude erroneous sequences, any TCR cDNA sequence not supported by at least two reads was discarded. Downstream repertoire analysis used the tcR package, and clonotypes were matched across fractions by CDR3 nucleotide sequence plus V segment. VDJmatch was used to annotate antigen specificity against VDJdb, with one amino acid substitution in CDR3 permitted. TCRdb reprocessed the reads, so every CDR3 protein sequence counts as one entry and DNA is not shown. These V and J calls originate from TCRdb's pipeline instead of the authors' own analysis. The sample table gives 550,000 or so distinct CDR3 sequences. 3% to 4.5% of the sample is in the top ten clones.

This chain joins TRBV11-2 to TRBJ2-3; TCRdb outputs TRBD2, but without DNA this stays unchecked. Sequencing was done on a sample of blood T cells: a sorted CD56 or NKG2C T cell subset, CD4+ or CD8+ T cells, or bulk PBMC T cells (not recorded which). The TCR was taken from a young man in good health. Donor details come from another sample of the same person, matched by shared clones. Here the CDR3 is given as CASSSTEPTSGIGDTQYF.